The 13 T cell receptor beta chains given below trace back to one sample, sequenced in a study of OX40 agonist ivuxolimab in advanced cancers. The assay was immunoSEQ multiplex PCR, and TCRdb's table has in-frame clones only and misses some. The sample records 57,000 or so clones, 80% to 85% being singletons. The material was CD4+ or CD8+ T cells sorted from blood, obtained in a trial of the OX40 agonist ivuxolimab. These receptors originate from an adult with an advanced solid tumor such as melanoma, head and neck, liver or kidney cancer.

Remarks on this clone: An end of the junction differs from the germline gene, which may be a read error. CDR3 sequence reads: CASSLDRTGELFF. The CDR3 DNA sequence: TGTGCTAGCAGCCTAGACCGTACCGGGGAGCTGTTTTTT. V is TRBV7-7 and J is TRBJ2-2; unclear D gene. Per the germline V gene, CDR1 is SSHAT and CDR2 is FNYEAQ (reference sequence). The CDR3 runs to 13 residues.

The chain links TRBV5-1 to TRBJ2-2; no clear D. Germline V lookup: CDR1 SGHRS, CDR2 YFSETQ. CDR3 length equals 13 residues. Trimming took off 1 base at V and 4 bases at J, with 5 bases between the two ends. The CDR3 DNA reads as TGCGCCAGCAGCTTGACCATCACCGGGGAGCTGTTTTTT. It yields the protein CASSLTITGELFF. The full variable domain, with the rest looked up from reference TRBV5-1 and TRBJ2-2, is KAGVTQTPRYLIKTRGQQVTLSCSPISGHRSVSWYQQTPGQGLQFLFEYFSETQRNKGNFPGRFSGRQFSNSRSEMNVSTLELGDSALYLCASSLTITGELFFGEGSRLTVL.

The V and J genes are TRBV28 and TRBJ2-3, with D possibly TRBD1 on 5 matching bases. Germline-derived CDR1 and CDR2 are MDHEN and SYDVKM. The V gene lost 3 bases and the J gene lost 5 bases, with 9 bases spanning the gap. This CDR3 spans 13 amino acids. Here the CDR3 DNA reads TGTGCCAGCAGTTTCGATAGGGGAGATACGCAGTATTTT. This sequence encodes CASSFDRGDTQYF. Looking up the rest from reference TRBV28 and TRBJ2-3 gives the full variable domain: DVKVTQSSRYLVKRTGEKVFLECVQDMDHENMFWYRQDPGLGLRLIYFSYDVKMKEKGDIPEGYSVSREKKERFSLILESASTNQTSMYLCASSFDRGDTQYFGPGTRLTVL.

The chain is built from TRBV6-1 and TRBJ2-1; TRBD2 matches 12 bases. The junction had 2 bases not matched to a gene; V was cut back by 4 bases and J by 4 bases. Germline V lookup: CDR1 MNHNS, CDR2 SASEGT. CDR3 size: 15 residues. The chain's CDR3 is CASSGGTSGYNEQFF. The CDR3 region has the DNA TGTGCCAGCAGTGGCGGGACTAGCGGGTACAATGAGCAGTTCTTC.

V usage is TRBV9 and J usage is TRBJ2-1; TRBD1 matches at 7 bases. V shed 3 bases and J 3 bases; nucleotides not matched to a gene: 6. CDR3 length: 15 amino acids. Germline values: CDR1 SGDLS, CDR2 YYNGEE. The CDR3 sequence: CASSATGSVYNEQFF. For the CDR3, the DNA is TGTGCCAGCAGCGCGACAGGGTCGGTCTACAATGAGCAGTTCTTC.

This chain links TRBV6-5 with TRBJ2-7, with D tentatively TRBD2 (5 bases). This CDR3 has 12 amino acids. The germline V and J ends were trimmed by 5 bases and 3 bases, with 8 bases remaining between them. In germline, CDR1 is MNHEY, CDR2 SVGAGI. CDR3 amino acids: CASSNGGYEQYF. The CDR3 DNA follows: TGTGCCAGCAGTAACGGAGGCTACGAGCAGTACTTC.

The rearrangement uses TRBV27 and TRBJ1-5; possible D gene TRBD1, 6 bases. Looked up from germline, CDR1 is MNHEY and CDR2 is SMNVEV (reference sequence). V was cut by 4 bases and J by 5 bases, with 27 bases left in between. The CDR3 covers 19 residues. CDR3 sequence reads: CASSSTGGGGFMLDQPQHF. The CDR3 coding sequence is TGTGCCAGCAGTTCGACGGGGGGGGGCGGGTTTATGCTCGATCAGCCCCAGCATTTT.

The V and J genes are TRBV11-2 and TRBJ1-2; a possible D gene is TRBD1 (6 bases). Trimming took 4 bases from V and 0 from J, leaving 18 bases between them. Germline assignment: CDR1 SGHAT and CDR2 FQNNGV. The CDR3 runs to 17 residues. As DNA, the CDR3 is TGTGCCAGCAGCTCCTTAAAGGGGGACAAATCTAACTATGGCTACACCTTC. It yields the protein CASSSLKGDKSNYGYTF. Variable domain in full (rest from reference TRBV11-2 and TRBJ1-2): EAGVAQSPRYKIIEKRQSVAFWCNPISGHATLYWYQQILGQGPKLLIQFQNNGVVDDSQLPKDRFSAERLKGVDSTLKIQPAKLEDSAVYLCASSSLKGDKSNYGYTFGSGTRLTVV.

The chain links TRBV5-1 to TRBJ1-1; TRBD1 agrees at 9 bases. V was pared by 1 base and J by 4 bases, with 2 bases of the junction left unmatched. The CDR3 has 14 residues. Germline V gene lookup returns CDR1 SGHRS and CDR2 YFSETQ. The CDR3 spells CASSLSTGGTEAFF. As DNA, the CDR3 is TGCGCCAGCAGCTTGTCGACAGGGGGCACTGAAGCTTTCTTT.

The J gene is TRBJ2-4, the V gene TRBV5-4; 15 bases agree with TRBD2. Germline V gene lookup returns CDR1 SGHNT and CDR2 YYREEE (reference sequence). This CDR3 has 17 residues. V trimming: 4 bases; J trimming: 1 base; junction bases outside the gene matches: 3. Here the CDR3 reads CASSPGTSGGAKNIQYF. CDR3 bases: TGTGCCAGCAGCCCCGGGACTAGCGGGGGGGCCAAAAACATTCAGTACTTC.

CDR3 residues: CASSLDGINTEAFF. The CDR3 DNA follows: TGTGCCAGCAGCTTAGACGGGATAAACACTGAAGCTTTCTTT. The chain links TRBV11-2 to TRBJ1-1; D remains ambiguous. Trimming removed 0 bases at V and 2 bases at J, with 7 bases between. The CDR3 is 14 residues long. Germline loops: CDR1 SGHAT, CDR2 FQNNGV.

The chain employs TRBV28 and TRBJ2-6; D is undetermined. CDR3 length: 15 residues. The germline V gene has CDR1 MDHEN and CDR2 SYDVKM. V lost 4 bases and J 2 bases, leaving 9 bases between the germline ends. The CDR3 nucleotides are TGTGCCAGCAGTTCCCCAAACCCTGGGGCCAACGTCCTGACTTTC. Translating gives CASSSPNPGANVLTF. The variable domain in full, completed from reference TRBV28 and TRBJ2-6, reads DVKVTQSSRYLVKRTGEKVFLECVQDMDHENMFWYRQDPGLGLRLIYFSYDVKMKEKGDIPEGYSVSREKKERFSLILESASTNQTSMYLCASSSPNPGANVLTFGAGSRLTVL.

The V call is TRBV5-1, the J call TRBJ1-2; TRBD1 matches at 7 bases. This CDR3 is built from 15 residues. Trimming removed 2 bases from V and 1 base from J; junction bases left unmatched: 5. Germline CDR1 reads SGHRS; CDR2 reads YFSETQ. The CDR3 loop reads CASSLRQGLNYGYTF. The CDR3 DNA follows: TGCGCCAGCAGCTTACGACAGGGCCTTAACTATGGCTACACCTTC. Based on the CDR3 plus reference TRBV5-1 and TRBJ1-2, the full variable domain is KAGVTQTPRYLIKTRGQQVTLSCSPISGHRSVSWYQQTPGQGLQFLFEYFSETQRNKGNFPGRFSGRQFSNSRSEMNVSTLELGDSALYLCASSLRQGLNYGYTFGSGTRLTVV.